Presented here are 5 T cell receptor beta chains from one specimen sequenced in a study of shared clonotypes between healthy human individuals. Assay: immunoSEQ multiplex PCR; the TCRdb copy retains only in-frame clones and omits some. The table records about 1 million clones, about 70% of them present only once. The specimen was memory CD4+ T cells sorted from blood. The sample's subset: CD45RA-negative fraction. The receptor set was obtained from a man younger than 35 in good health.

This clone was observed a few times. This chain connects TRBV7-9 to TRBJ1-4; D is unclear. Germline V gene sequence: CDR1 SEHNR, CDR2 FQNEAQ (reference sequence). The germline V and J ends were trimmed by 0 bases and 4 bases, with 3 bases remaining between them. The CDR3 length is 13 residues. CDR3: CASSLAVNEKLFF. CDR3 coding DNA: TGTGCCAGCAGCTTAGCCGTTAATGAAAAACTGTTTTTT. The variable domain in full, with the rest retrieved from reference TRBV7-9 and TRBJ1-4, is DTGVSQNPRHKITKRGQNVTFRCDPISEHNRLYWYRQTLGQGPEFLTYFQNEAQLEKSRLLSDRFSAERPKGSFSTLEIQRTEQGDSAMYLCASSLAVNEKLFFGSGTQLSVL.

The chain carries TRBV19 and TRBJ1-2; D is undetermined. The CDR3 runs to 13 residues. Trimming pared 2 bases from V and 3 bases from J, leaving 7 bases between. Germline loops: CDR1 LNHDA, CDR2 SQIVND (reference sequence). CDR3 nucleotide sequence: TGTGCCAGTAGTATACGCAGCCACTATGGCTACACCTTC. Its protein is CASSIRSHYGYTF.

CDR3 sequence reads: CASSDAINEQFF. The CDR3 bases are TGTGCCAGCAGCGACGCGATAAATGAGCAGTTCTTC. The chain carries TRBV7-2 and TRBJ2-1; no definite D call. The germline V and J ends were trimmed by 5 bases and 7 bases, with 9 bases remaining between them. The CDR3 extends over 12 amino acids. Germline CDR1 and CDR2: SGHTA and FQGNSA.

This clone was seen a single time. V gene TRBV6-1 combines with J gene TRBJ2-5; D is uncertain. The CDR3 is 14 amino acids. From germline, CDR1 is MNHNS and CDR2 SASEGT. The V end was cut by 5 bases, the J end by 2 bases, with 12 bases between. In DNA, the CDR3 is TGTGCCAGCAGTCTCGGTCGATTTCAAGAGACCCAGTACTTC. Its protein is CASSLGRFQETQYF.

V and J are TRBV29-1 and TRBJ1-5; D gene ambiguous. CDR1 and CDR2 from the germline V gene are SQVTM and ANQGSEA. CDR3 length: 13 amino acids. With 0 bases removed from V and 9 bases from J, the gap between germline ends came to 12 bases. The CDR3 nucleotides read TGCAGCGTTGAAGAAGGCCGCCGAGGGCCCCAGCATTTT. Translating it yields CSVEEGRRGPQHF.